The 30 T cell receptor beta chains listed next were all sequenced from one sample in a study of blood T cell repertoires in COVID-19. This table comes from immunoSEQ multiplex PCR, and its TCRdb copy is limited to in-frame clones, with some not included. The sample comprises about 400,000 clones, roughly 90% of which are singletons, and 1.2% rests with the top ten. Sequencing input: peripheral blood. The origin of the receptors is a man aged 40-49 years with acute or convalescent COVID-19.

V gene TRBV5-1 combines with J gene TRBJ2-5, with 8 bases lining up with TRBD2. The germline V gene has CDR1 SGHRS and CDR2 YFSETQ. V trimming: 6 bases; J trimming: 0 bases; junction bases outside the gene matches: 10. The length of the CDR3 is 16 residues. In DNA, the CDR3 is TGCGCCAGCACGACCACCCCGGGGGGGTACCAAGAGACCCAGTACTTC. This gives the protein CASTTTPGGYQETQYF.

The rearrangement links TRBV30 to TRBJ2-1; possibly TRBD2 for D (6 bases). The CDR3 has 12 amino acids. Trimming stripped 2 bases from V and 4 bases from J, with 6 bases between. Germline V CDR1 and CDR2: GTSNPN, SVGIG (reference sequence). The CDR3, as DNA: TGTGCCTGGAGTAGCGGGTACAATGAGCAGTTCTTC. This gives the protein CAWSSGYNEQFF.

This clone was counted a few times. The V and J genes are TRBV5-4 and TRBJ1-6; TRBD1 matches 7 bases. The CDR3 covers 14 residues. The J segment lost 10 bases and the V segment lost 10 bases, leaving 14 bases of the junction unmatched. Germline loops: CDR1 SGHNT, CDR2 YYREEE (reference sequence). CDR3 in amino acids: CAGRDSHGGSPLHF. The CDR3 DNA reads as TGTGCCGGCCGGGACAGCCATGGAGGATCACCCCTCCACTTT.

The chain employs TRBV6-5 and TRBJ1-2, with a weak D call TRBD1 (6 bases). Per the germline V gene, CDR1 is MNHEY and CDR2 is SVGAGI. The length of the CDR3 is 15 residues. With 5 bases removed from V and 4 bases from J, the gap between germline ends came to 17 bases. DNA for the CDR3: TGTGCCAGCAGTCCTCCGGGACAACTTACCTATGGCTACACCTTC. This translates into CASSPPGQLTYGYTF.

V and J are TRBV9 and TRBJ1-2, with no clear D. V was cut by 0 bases and J by 2 bases, with 8 bases left in between. Germline V gene sequence: CDR1 SGDLS, CDR2 YYNGEE. This CDR3 contains 14 residues. CDR3 region: CASSVAGRNYGYTF. CDR3 DNA sequence: TGTGCCAGCAGCGTAGCTGGCAGGAACTATGGCTACACCTTC.

The chain joins TRBV13 to TRBJ1-2; D is possibly TRBD1 (5 bases). Germline values: CDR1 PRHDT, CDR2 FYEKMQ (reference sequence). Trimming cost V 5 bases and J 8 bases, with 21 bases left between them. This CDR3 region has 15 residues. CDR3: CASSPAGPLEGGYTF. Here the CDR3 DNA reads TGTGCCAGCAGCCCGGCGGGACCCCTCGAGGGCGGCTACACCTTC.

The chain is built from TRBV20-1 and TRBJ2-1; 11 positions match TRBD2. Unmatched junction bases numbered 4, after V lost 3 bases and J lost 15 bases. CDR1 is DFQATT and CDR2 is SNEGSKA in the germline V gene (reference sequence). This CDR3 spans 11 amino acids. CDR3 amino acids: CSASGLAGTFF. The CDR3 DNA reads TGCAGTGCTAGTGGACTAGCGGGTACGTTCTTC.

The V and J genes are TRBV2 and TRBJ1-6; no clear D. Per germline, CDR1 SNHLY and CDR2 FYNNEI. Trimming removed 5 bases from V and 5 bases from J, with 16 bases in between. CDR3 size: 16 residues. The CDR3 here is CASSRREAGNNSPLHF. The CDR3 DNA reads TGTGCCAGCAGTCGCCGGGAGGCGGGAAATAATTCACCCCTCCACTTT.

The chain links TRBV4-1 to TRBJ2-3, with TRBD2 matching over 8 bases. The CDR3 spans 16 residues. Trimming removed 0 bases from V and 3 bases from J; junction bases left unmatched: 5. Germline V CDR1 and CDR2: MGHRA, YSYEKL. CDR3 amino acids: CASSQDKIAGTDTQYF. In DNA, the CDR3 is TGCGCCAGCAGCCAAGATAAAATAGCGGGGACAGATACGCAGTATTTT.

The V call is TRBV28, the J call TRBJ1-2, with 7 bases aligning to TRBD1. The trim removed 2 bases at V and 0 bases at J, leaving 3 bases unmatched. The CDR3 covers 15 residues. Germline values: CDR1 MDHEN, CDR2 SYDVKM. The CDR3 loop is CASSLGTASNYGYTF. CDR3 DNA sequence: TGTGCCAGCAGTTTAGGGACAGCATCTAACTATGGCTACACCTTC.

This rearrangement joins TRBV11-2 to TRBJ1-6, with D unclear. V was cut by 5 bases and J by 6 bases, with 17 bases left in between. Germline CDR1 reads SGHAT; CDR2 reads FQNNGV. The CDR3 length is 16 residues. CDR3 amino acids: CASSPLAGSSNSPLHF. The CDR3 nucleotides read TGTGCCAGCAGCCCCCTCGCGGGGTCTAGTAATTCACCCCTCCACTTT.

The V gene is TRBV7-2, the J gene TRBJ2-5; D might be TRBD2 (7 bases). Germline-derived CDR1 and CDR2 are SGHTA and FQGNSA. The CDR3 consists of 14 residues. The V end was cut by 5 bases, the J end by 1 base, with 11 bases between. In DNA form, the CDR3 reads TGTGCCAGCAGCCTGCGGGGGCTCCAAGAGACCCAGTACTTC. Translated: CASSLRGLQETQYF.

V is TRBV7-9 and J is TRBJ2-7; the D gene is possibly TRBD1 (6 bases). In germline, CDR1 is SEHNR, CDR2 FQNEAQ (reference sequence). V was trimmed by 2 bases and J by 5 bases, leaving 16 bases between them. CDR3 size: 15 residues. The CDR3 DNA is TGTGCCAGCAGCTTATTATCCGGGCAGGGGAACGAGCAGTACTTC. It specifies CASSLLSGQGNEQYF.

Concerning this clone itself: The germline gene is not matched at one end of the junction; a read error may be the cause. The V gene is TRBV12-5, the J gene TRBJ1-5, with 7 bases that match TRBD1. Germline assignment: CDR1 LGHNT and CDR2 FRNRAP. The CDR3 runs 12 residues. The CDR3 reads CASGLEDRAPDF. CDR3 in DNA: TGTGCTAGTGGTTTGGAAGACAGGGCCCCTGATTTT.

This sequence joins TRBV12-5 and TRBJ2-1; 8 nucleotides align to TRBD2. The germline CDR1 and CDR2 sequences are LGHNT and FRNRAP. The CDR3 runs to 15 residues. The V gene end was trimmed by 1 base and the J gene end by 8 bases; junction bases not matched to a gene: 7. The CDR3 DNA reads TGTGCTAGTGGTTTGGGGCTAGCGGGTCGTGATGAGCAGTTCTTC. It specifies CASGLGLAGRDEQFF.

The V and J genes are TRBV7-9 and TRBJ2-1; 13 positions agree with TRBD2. Germline CDR1 SEHNR, CDR2 FQNEAQ (reference sequence). Losses at the gene ends were 5 bases for V and 5 bases for J; bases not matched to a gene: 3. The CDR3 totals 15 residues. CDR3 nucleotide sequence: TGTGCCAGCAGCCTAGGACTAGCGGGAGACAATGAGCAGTTCTTC. This gives the protein CASSLGLAGDNEQFF.

Remarks on this clone: Within the sample, other DNA sequences also encode this same CDR3. The rearrangement joins TRBV27 to TRBJ2-7; TRBD1 matches at 8 bases. V shed 3 bases, J shed 2 bases, and the junction held 3 bases outside the gene matches. Germline CDR1 MNHEY, CDR2 SMNVEV (reference sequence). The CDR3 runs to 14 residues. The CDR3 protein is CASSFGRGPYEQYF. The DNA of the CDR3 is TGTGCCAGCAGTTTTGGCAGGGGGCCCTACGAGCAGTACTTC.

Only one count was recorded for this clone. This chain connects TRBV27 to TRBJ1-6; no clear D gene. Germline loops: CDR1 MNHEY, CDR2 SMNVEV (reference sequence). The germline V and J ends were trimmed by 5 bases and 5 bases, with 4 bases remaining between them. The CDR3 totals 12 residues. The CDR3 is CASSINNSPLHF. The CDR3 nucleotides are TGTGCCAGCAGTATTAATAATTCACCCCTCCACTTT.

DNA for the CDR3: TGTGCCAGCAGCCAAGATGGGCAGGATCACACTGAAGCTTTCTTT. Protein: CASSQDGQDHTEAFF. The chain links TRBV4-2 to TRBJ1-1; unclear D gene. V was cut by 0 bases and J by 3 bases, with 11 bases left in between. Per germline, CDR1 LGHNA and CDR2 YNFKEQ. This CDR3 contains 15 residues.

This rearrangement joins TRBV19 to TRBJ2-1, with 7 nucleotides matching TRBD1. CDR1 is LNHDA, CDR2 SQIVND, per germline (reference sequence). Trimming took 3 bases from V and 0 from J; bases not matched to a gene: 5. This CDR3 has 16 amino acids. The CDR3 DNA follows: TGTGCCAGTAGTATTTTAGGGGGCCACTCCTACAATGAGCAGTTCTTC. It specifies CASSILGGHSYNEQFF.

The chain combines TRBV5-8 with TRBJ1-5, with TRBD1 matching over 11 bases. Germline trimming cut 2 bases from V and 7 bases from J; bases unmatched to any gene: 5. The germline V gene encodes CDR1 SGHTS and CDR2 YDEGEE. The CDR3 spans 15 residues. The DNA of the CDR3 is TGTGCCAGCAGCTTCGGACAGGGGGCGAACCAGCCCCAGCATTTT. This codes for CASSFGQGANQPQHF.

The V and J genes are TRBV7-9 and TRBJ1-1; 8 bases fit TRBD1. Germline CDR1 and CDR2: SEHNR and FQNEAQ (reference sequence). The CDR3 sequence is 12 residues long. Losses at the gene ends were 8 bases for V and 4 bases for J; bases not matched to a gene: 3. This CDR3 reads CASGQGITEAFF. The CDR3 DNA sequence: TGTGCCAGCGGACAGGGAATCACTGAAGCTTTCTTT.

This clone appeared a single time. Distinct nucleotide sequences in the sample also encode this CDR3. The rearrangement uses TRBV5-1 and TRBJ1-1; D is perhaps TRBD1 (5 bases). The germline gives CDR1 SGHRS, CDR2 YFSETQ. V gave up 1 base and J gave up 4 bases, with 11 bases separating them. There are 14 residues in the CDR3. CDR3 region: CASSLRGGGTEAFF. The CDR3 nucleotides are TGCGCCAGCAGCTTGCGGGGGGGTGGCACTGAAGCTTTCTTT. Full variable domain (remainder filled in from reference TRBV5-1 and TRBJ1-1): KAGVTQTPRYLIKTRGQQVTLSCSPISGHRSVSWYQQTPGQGLQFLFEYFSETQRNKGNFPGRFSGRQFSNSRSEMNVSTLELGDSALYLCASSLRGGGTEAFFGQGTRLTVV.

CDR3 protein: CASSLLGPGHQPQHF. The CDR3 DNA is TGTGCCAGCAGTTTATTGGGGCCCGGTCATCAGCCCCAGCATTTT. This chain uses TRBV27 with TRBJ1-5, with a possible D match to TRBD1 (5 bases). This CDR3 region has 15 residues. Trimming took off 1 base at V and 5 bases at J, with 12 bases between the two ends. Germline loops: CDR1 MNHEY, CDR2 SMNVEV (reference sequence).

The chain employs TRBV7-9 and TRBJ1-5, with unresolved D. Looked up from germline, CDR1 is SEHNR and CDR2 is FQNEAQ (reference sequence). The V and J ends lost 0 bases and 3 bases respectively, with 6 bases between them. The CDR3 is 14 residues long. The CDR3 spells CASSLAADNQPQHF. The CDR3 DNA reads TGTGCCAGCAGCTTAGCGGCGGACAATCAGCCCCAGCATTTT. The whole variable domain, remainder taken from reference TRBV7-9 and TRBJ1-5, is DTGVSQNPRHKITKRGQNVTFRCDPISEHNRLYWYRQTLGQGPEFLTYFQNEAQLEKSRLLSDRFSAERPKGSFSTLEIQRTEQGDSAMYLCASSLAADNQPQHFGDGTRLSIL.

CDR3 region: CASSGKPDNYEQYF. The CDR3 DNA reads as TGCGCCAGCAGTGGAAAGCCCGACAACTACGAGCAGTACTTC. The genes are TRBV10-1 and TRBJ2-7; D call uncertain. In germline, CDR1 is WNHNN, CDR2 SYGVQD (reference sequence). Deletions cut 4 bases from V and 3 bases from J, with 13 bases between. The CDR3 contains 14 residues.

This clone has a single count. This chain joins TRBV6-5 and TRBJ2-7, with 8 bases fitting TRBD1. This CDR3 has 14 amino acids. V was pared by 0 bases and J by 6 bases, with 4 bases of the junction left unmatched. The germline V gene encodes CDR1 MNHEY and CDR2 SVGAGI. CDR3 residues: CASSYSGQAGEQYF. The CDR3 DNA reads as TGTGCCAGCAGTTACTCGGGACAGGCGGGCGAGCAGTACTTC.

The J gene is TRBJ1-4, the V gene TRBV3-1 (or the pseudogene TRBV3-2), with TRBD1 as a possible D gene (5 bases). CDR3 length: 15 residues. V was cut by 0 bases and J by 5 bases, with 10 bases left in between. The germline CDR1 and CDR2 sequences are LGHDT and YNNKEL (reference sequence). CDR3 in amino acids: CASSQDARENEKLFF. The CDR3, as DNA: TGTGCCAGCAGCCAAGATGCCAGGGAAAATGAAAAACTGTTTTTT.

In DNA form, the CDR3 reads TGTGCCAGCAGTTTATCCGTAGCGGGAGGCGTCAATGAGCAGTTCTTC. It encodes CASSLSVAGGVNEQFF. The chain links TRBV27 to TRBJ2-1; the match to TRBD2 covers 10 bases. The germline V gene has CDR1 MNHEY and CDR2 SMNVEV (reference sequence). The CDR3 has 16 residues. With V trimmed by 0 bases and J by 6 bases, 5 bases remained unmatched.

V usage is TRBV28 and J usage is TRBJ2-6, with a possible D match to TRBD1 (6 bases). CDR3 length equals 16 residues. Deletions cut 8 bases from V and 0 bases from J, with 14 bases between. Germline V gives CDR1 MDHEN, CDR2 SYDVKM. The CDR3 is CASGLKQGSGANVLTF. As DNA, the CDR3 is TGTGCCAGCGGCCTAAAACAGGGCTCTGGGGCCAACGTCCTGACTTTC.